This T cell receptor beta chain emerged from a study of cytomegalovirus exposure and HLA in healthy donors. General study points: Three chains linked to CMV were shown in vitro to be specific for CMV antigens. Cytomegalovirus-associated TCR beta chains were listed, numbering approximately 150. According to a later analysis, TCR clusters from the first cohort tended to co-occur in the 120 or so validation repertoires.

Concerning this clone: The antigen remains unidentified.

The table came from immunoSEQ multiplex PCR; TCRdb's copy has only in-frame clones and leaves some out. The sample comprises 250,000 to 350,000 clones, approximately 91% of which are singletons, and roughly 0.88% rests with the top ten. Between the trimmed V and J ends, which lost 3 bases and 5 bases, there was a span of 14 bases. The germline V gene has CDR1 SGHRS and CDR2 YFSETQ. The CDR3 runs to 15 residues. The receptor's source is a man between 25 and 39 years old in good health and CMV-seronegative. The chain uses TRBV5-1 and TRBJ2-2; a weak D match, TRBD1 (5 bases). The sequenced sample was PBMCs. CDR3 loop: CASSSQLDKTGELFF. Here the CDR3 DNA reads TGCGCCAGCAGCTCCCAACTGGACAAGACCGGGGAGCTGTTTTTT.